The source of this T cell receptor (beta chain) is a study of shared clonotypes between healthy human individuals. The CDR3 spans 16 residues. Unmatched junction bases numbered 3, after V lost 3 bases and J lost 1 base. Germline lookup yields CDR1 WSHSY and CDR2 SAAADI. TCRdb keeps only in-frame clones here, not all; method: immunoSEQ multiplex PCR. The repertoire consists of about 2.4 million clones, with 93% occurring once and the leading ten covering about 0.38%. On this clone: The target antigen is unknown.

Study results and limitations: Generation probabilities were higher for clonotypes shared across all four sorted-subset donors than for unshared ones. Since donors were few, the genetic and exposure-history diversity represented was limited.

The sample taken for sequencing was naive CD4+ T cells from PBMCs. The subset here: CD45RA+ positively selected. The TCR sequence derives from a young man in good health. Some clones in this sample may be carry-over from other donors' samples. The rearrangement uses TRBV10-2 and TRBJ2-2; the match to TRBD1 covers 9 bases. The CDR3 protein is CASSDRGQGNTGELFF. For the CDR3, the DNA is TGCGCCAGCAGTGATAGGGGACAGGGGAACACCGGGGAGCTGTTTTTT.